The entry below describes one TCR beta chain. Authors' analysis steps: Using reference gene primer amplification, nucleated cell counts were estimated. Here immunoSEQ multiplex PCR was the method, and the copy in TCRdb shows in-frame clones only, minus some. V and J calls and clone size are given by that table; D and trimming were obtained from the DNA. The repertoire consists of 250,000 to 350,000 clones, with roughly 90% occurring once and the leading ten covering roughly 20%. These data are taken from a study of blood T cell repertoires in COVID-19. As for the study in general: Collection of acute and convalescent COVID-19 samples took place in the United States, Italy and Spain. The analysed material was cDNA or gDNA that came from T cells, B-cell-depleted T cells, or PBMCs.

Before being deemed recovered, Cohort 3 donors had two negative PCRs, clearance, or symptom resolution. V lost 6 bases and J lost 4, with 13 bases in between. The CDR3 has 14 amino acids. In germline, CDR1 is MDHEN, CDR2 SYDVKM. The sample consisted of PBMCs or T cells enriched from blood (not recorded which). V and J are TRBV28 and TRBJ1-3, with D possibly being TRBD1 (6 bases). The receptor's source is a woman in her twenties or thirties who had recovered from COVID-19. The CDR3 coding sequence is TGTGCCAGCAGGTCAGGGGTATCGGGAAACACCATATATTTT. Its protein product is CASRSGVSGNTIYF.